This T cell receptor (beta chain) was identified in a study of blood T cell repertoires in COVID-19 (dated by TCRdb to 2018 to 2020). Turning to the overall study: Samples covering the acute and convalescent phases of COVID-19 were provided by collaborators in the United States, Italy and Spain. The dataset comprised deeply sampled blood TCRbeta repertoires from subjects exposed to, actively infected with, or recovered from COVID-19. A de-identified subject ID, COVID-19 status, age in years and sex were almost always included in the sample metadata. A freely available public database, intended as a resource for researchers studying the immune response to SARS-CoV-2, is where the repertoires were released. The samples were drawn from two sources: the first 160 participants of the ongoing ImmuneRACE study, and some 1,300 subjects contributed by 6 global collaborators. The material from the prospective study consisted of cDNA or gDNA derived from T cells, B-cell-depleted T cells, or PBMCs. Where HLA class I and class II types were available, the types were taken from metadata supplied by the sample provider, not from assay-based typing.

The immunoSEQ Assay, a bias-controlled multiplex PCR, was used to amplify TCRbeta CDR3 regions from genomic DNA. The paper's data handling went like this. The number of nucleated cells in each sample was estimated from the amplification of reference gene primers within the assay. To quantify the absolute abundance of each unique TCRbeta CDR3 rearrangement, sequence reads were collapsed and filtered. Productive Simpson clonality was computed per sample as the square root of Simpson's diversity index over productive rearrangements. TCRdb carries this immuneACCESS record with in-frame sequences only. Its versions omit some clonotypes, under half of them owing to an unresolved V gene in the studies checked, with the rest unexplained. V, J and clone size are those of that table, while D and trimming were read from the DNA. The sample table lists hundreds of thousands of clones, around nine tenths of them with a count of one. The ten biggest clones cover approximately 1.5% of the sample.

The CDR3 contains 15 residues, cysteine and phenylalanine counted. Only the CDR3 part of the read is kept: 45 bases, read in frame from the first base. The germline V gene provides CDR1 MNHEY and CDR2 SVGAGI. V loses 6 bases, J loses 10 bases, and the germline ends lie 24 bases apart. The paper as a whole reports these results and caveats: How much clinical and demographic metadata was included differed by source and by participant, and the metadata was provided uncurated.

Another Seattle source contributed samples from volunteer blood donors who had recovered from COVID-19. Whole blood was collected in K2EDTA tubes by collaborating institutions according to the institutions' own protocols. For TCRbeta analysis, collaborator samples were shipped as frozen whole blood, as isolated PBMCs, or as DNA extracted from either sample type. In the case of this clone: It lacks a known antigen. Per-base quality was not reported, and no clone a single base away is much larger than it.

Material: peripheral blood. The TCR sequence derives from a woman aged 55-69 years who had recovered from COVID-19. The chain employs TRBV6-5 and TRBJ1-1; a weak D assignment points to TRBD1 (5 bases agree). The bases read TGTGCCAGCAGGGTTTACCGGACGATTAACCAGGGAGCTTTCTTT. This codes for CASRVYRTINQGAFF.